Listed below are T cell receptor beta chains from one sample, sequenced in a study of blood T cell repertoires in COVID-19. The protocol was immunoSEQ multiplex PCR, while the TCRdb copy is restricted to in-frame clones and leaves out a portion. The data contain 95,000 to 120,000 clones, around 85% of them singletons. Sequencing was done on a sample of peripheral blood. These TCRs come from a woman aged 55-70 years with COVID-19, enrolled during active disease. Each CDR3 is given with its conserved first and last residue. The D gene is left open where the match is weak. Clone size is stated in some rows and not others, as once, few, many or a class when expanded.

CDR3nt: TGTGCCAGCTCACTTAACTCCCGGTCGCGGGAGGGTTCACCCCTCCACTTT
CDR3aa: CASSLNSRSREGSPLHF
v_gene: TRBV18
j_gene: TRBJ1-6
d_gene: .
abundance: once

CDR3nt: TGTGCCAGCAGCTTAGATCGGGGGGGAGACACTGAAGCTTTCTTT
CDR3aa: CASSLDRGGDTEAFF
v_gene: TRBV11-2
j_gene: TRBJ1-1
d_gene: .
abundance: once

CDR3nt: TGTGCCAGCAGTTTAGGACAGAACTATGGCTACACCTTC
CDR3aa: CASSLGQNYGYTF
v_gene: TRBV28
j_gene: TRBJ1-2
d_gene: .
abundance: .

CDR3nt: TGTGCCTCGGTCCCCGGGATGACGCAGTATTTT
CDR3aa: CASVPGMTQYF
v_gene: TRBV7-9
j_gene: TRBJ2-3
d_gene: .
abundance: .

CDR3nt: TGTGCCAGCAGCCCTGGACTAGCAAATGGAGATACGCAGTATTTT
CDR3aa: CASSPGLANGDTQYF
v_gene: TRBV11-3
j_gene: TRBJ2-3
d_gene: TRBD2
abundance: .

CDR3nt: TGCGCCAGCAGCCTACAGGGGGATACTAATCAGCCCCAGCATTTT
CDR3aa: CASSLQGDTNQPQHF
v_gene: TRBV5-1
j_gene: TRBJ1-5
d_gene: TRBD1
abundance: .

CDR3nt: TGCGCCAGCAGTGATCGCGGAGGTTTTAGGGGGCCGACAGATACGCAGTATTTT
CDR3aa: CASSDRGGFRGPTDTQYF
v_gene: TRBV10-2
j_gene: TRBJ2-3
d_gene: TRBD1
abundance: .

CDR3nt: TGTGCCAGCAGCGTAGATAGGAGTTGGGGACAGCTATATGGCTACACCTTC
CDR3aa: CASSVDRSWGQLYGYTF
v_gene: TRBV9
j_gene: TRBJ1-2
d_gene: TRBD1
abundance: once

CDR3nt: TGTGCCAGCAGCTCCTCGGGACAGGGATACTATGGCTACACCTTC
CDR3aa: CASSSSGQGYYGYTF
v_gene: TRBV5-4
j_gene: TRBJ1-2
d_gene: TRBD1
abundance: .

CDR3nt: TGTGCCACCAGCAGATCCACAATACAGGGATCTGGAAACACCATATATTTT
CDR3aa: CATSRSTIQGSGNTIYF
v_gene: TRBV15
j_gene: TRBJ1-3
d_gene: .
abundance: .

CDR3nt: TGTGCCAGCAGTTTATCATCCGGGATGAGCTCCTACGAGCAGTACTTC
CDR3aa: CASSLSSGMSSYEQYF
v_gene: TRBV27
j_gene: TRBJ2-7
d_gene: .
abundance: .

CDR3nt: TGTGCCGGCGACAGGGGACCAAGCACAGATACGCAGTATTTT
CDR3aa: CAGDRGPSTDTQYF
v_gene: TRBV30
j_gene: TRBJ2-3
d_gene: TRBD1
abundance: .